This T cell receptor beta chain was captured by sequencing in a study of cytomegalovirus exposure and HLA in healthy donors. Overall study results and limits: Per a later analysis, HLA-associated TCR beta chains showed more clonal expansion than other, equally common TCR beta chains. More than 15,000 TCR beta sequences were associated with HLA alleles at 0.05 false discovery rate in a later analysis.

About this clone itself: The antigen is not known.

PCR amplification relied on 60 Vbeta primers (plus 13 Jbeta primers). Repertoires were generated with immunoSEQ multiplex PCR, while TCRdb's copy carries only in-frame clones and drops some. The sample carries approximately 150,000 clones, roughly four fifths recorded once. Each donor was healthy, and each was a bone marrow donor. V gave up 4 bases and J gave up 4 bases; unmatched junction bases: 21. The CDR3 is 19 amino acids. Germline assignment: CDR1 SGHTS and CDR2 YDEGEE. This sequence originates from a woman between 50 and 59 years old in good health and CMV-seronegative. Sequencing input: PBMCs. The chain couples TRBV5-8 to TRBJ2-7; 9 nucleotides agree with TRBD2. The CDR3 is CASSLGNRVGGTSRYEQYF. For the CDR3, the DNA is TGTGCCAGCAGCCTTGGGAACAGGGTTGGAGGGACTAGCCGTTACGAGCAGTACTTC.